The TCR beta chain under discussion was sequenced for a study of yellow fever vaccine responses in identical twins. Notes on the study in general: Twins' vaccine T cell response reportedly gave the appearance of partial convergence and partial personalization.

As for this clonotype: Its antigen is undetermined.

J lost 6 bases, V lost 5 bases, and 3 bases had no gene match. Germline values: CDR1 LGHNA, CDR2 YNFKEQ. CDR3 length: 14 amino acids. TCRdb processed the RT-PCR reads anew with MiXCR; each CDR3 protein has one entry. The sample shows around 18,000 distinct CDR3 sequences, approximately 82% of them seen only once. Sequenced material: T cells from blood (PBMCs), unsorted or a sorted subset (not recorded which), taken before or after yellow fever vaccination (not recorded which). V and J are TRBV4-2 and TRBJ1-6; 8 nucleotides align to TRBD1. This receptor was taken from a woman between 18 and 29 years old who received the yellow fever vaccine. The CDR3 DNA reads TGTGCCAGCAGCGAAGGACAGGGTAATTCACCCCTCCACTTT. Translating gives CASSEGQGNSPLHF.